This T cell receptor beta chain was sequenced during a study of blood T cells in healthy people across ages. The study's findings and limits: It was not known whether donors were CMV positive (a possible confounder of expanded clonotype changes).

This clonotype came up a few times. The antigen remains undetermined. Alongside a J-beta primer mix, a sample-barcoded 5' primer served in a second PCR lasting about 7 to 11 cycles. Via MiXCR, TCRdb re-called the 5' RACE reads, giving one row per CDR3 protein. The sample contains 550,000 to 750,000 distinct CDR3 sequences, roughly 21% of which appear only once. The CDR3 extends over 13 amino acids. From germline, CDR1 is SNHLY and CDR2 FYNNEI. Trimming took 0 bases from V and 10 from J, leaving 11 bases between them. The sample taken for sequencing was blood. This TCR derives from an older man in good health. V usage is TRBV2 and J usage is TRBJ2-3; no definite D call. In DNA form, the CDR3 reads TGTGCCAGCAGTGAAGCGCTTCGGAAAGCGCAGTATTTT. Translation: CASSEALRKAQYF.